This TCR beta chain was recovered during a study of tissue T cells after allogeneic stem cell transplantation. The study's findings and limits: Within patients, tissue anatomy strongly shaped TCR repertoire composition. The patient cohort was small and clinically heterogeneous, with limited sampling depth.

The time point was: mouse harvest day 7 after allogeneic transplant. Tail vein injection delivered 10^7 T-cell-depleted bone marrow cells and 10^6 splenic CD5+ T cells. Measured with immunoSEQ multiplex PCR; TCRdb has only the in-frame clones, and not every one. The sample yields 8,500 to 9,000 clones, around 40% seen once. Note on this clone: The target antigen is unknown. The gene names given are mouse names. The sequenced fragment ends 1 residue before the CDR3 boundary, so the rest is inferred from the germline J gene.

Between the trimmed V and J ends, which lost 0 bases and 0 bases, there was a span of 4 bases. From germline, CDR1 is LGHNA and CDR2 YNLKQL (reference sequence). The CDR3 has 14 residues. The receptor comes from a female BALB/c mouse given C57BL/6 T cells with graft-versus-host disease after an allogeneic hematopoietic cell transplant. Sequencing used skin. The V gene is TRBV5, the J gene TRBJ2-3; D uncertain. CDR3 DNA (partial): TGTGCCAGCAGCCAAGAAGGTAGTGCAGAAACGCTGTAT. This codes for CASSQEGSAETLY. The entire CDR3 sequence reads CASSQEGSAETLYF.